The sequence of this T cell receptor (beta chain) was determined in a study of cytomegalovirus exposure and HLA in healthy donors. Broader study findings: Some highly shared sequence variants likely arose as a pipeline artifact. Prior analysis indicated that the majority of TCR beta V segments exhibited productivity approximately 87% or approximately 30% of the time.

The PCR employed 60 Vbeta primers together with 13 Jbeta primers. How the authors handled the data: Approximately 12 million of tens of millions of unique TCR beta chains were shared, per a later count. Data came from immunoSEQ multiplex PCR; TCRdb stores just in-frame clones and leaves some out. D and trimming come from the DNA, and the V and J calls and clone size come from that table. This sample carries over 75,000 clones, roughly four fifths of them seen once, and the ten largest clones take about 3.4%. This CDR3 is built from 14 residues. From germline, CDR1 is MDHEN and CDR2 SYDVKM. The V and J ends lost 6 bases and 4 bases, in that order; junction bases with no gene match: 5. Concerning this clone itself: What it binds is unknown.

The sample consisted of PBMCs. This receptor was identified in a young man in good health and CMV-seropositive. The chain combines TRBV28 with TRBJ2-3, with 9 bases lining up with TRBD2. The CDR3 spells CASRLAGEADTQYF. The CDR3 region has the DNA TGTGCCAGCAGGTTAGCGGGAGAGGCAGATACGCAGTATTTT.